This is a list of T cell receptor beta chains from one sample in a study of blood T cell repertoires in COVID-19. Generated by immunoSEQ multiplex PCR, the TCRdb table keeps only in-frame clones and is missing some. The table has 130,000 to 150,000 clones, approximately 80% seen once. Specimen: peripheral blood. These receptors came from a woman between 40 and 50 years old with active or convalescent COVID-19. CDR3s include the opening cysteine and the closing phenylalanine or tryptophan. Each record gives: clone size, J gene, V gene, D gene, CDR3 DNA, CDR3 protein. A D gene is named only where the DNA matches it firmly. Only some rows state a clone size, as once, few, many or a class for expanded clones.

size: -; J: TRBJ1-5; V: TRBV7-2; D: TRBD1; DNA: TGTGCCAGCAGCTCTGGGGACAGCATTAGCAATCAGCCCCAGCATTTT; CDR3: CASSSGDSISNQPQHF
size: -; J: TRBJ2-5; V: TRBV19; D: -; DNA: TGTGCCAGTAGTATCTGGACAGAAACTCAAGAGACCCAGTACTTC; CDR3: CASSIWTETQETQYF
size: -; J: TRBJ1-6; V: TRBV5-5; D: -; DNA: TGTGCCAGCAGCCAAGCAGGGTTTGAGACCTATAATTCACCCCTCCACTTT; CDR3: CASSQAGFETYNSPLHF
size: -; J: TRBJ1-3; V: TRBV30; D: TRBD1; DNA: TGTGCCTGGACCAGGGGGGAAACTGGAAACACCATATATTTT; CDR3: CAWTRGETGNTIYF
size: few; J: TRBJ1-2; V: TRBV7-9; D: -; DNA: TGTGCCAGCAGCTCGTTTGGACAAGACTACTATGGCTACACCTTC; CDR3: CASSSFGQDYYGYTF
size: few; J: TRBJ2-7; V: TRBV7-9; D: -; DNA: TGTGCCAGCAGCTCCTCTCTGGGGGCCTCTTCCTACGAGCAGTACTTC; CDR3: CASSSSLGASSYEQYF
size: -; J: TRBJ1-3; V: TRBV6-2/TRBV6-3; D: -; DNA: TGTGCCAGCAGTTACCGCCGTCCAGGAACCCTTGGCTCTGGAAACACCATATATTTT; CDR3: CASSYRRPGTLGSGNTIYF
size: -; J: TRBJ1-1; V: TRBV6-5; D: -; DNA: TGTGCCAGCACCCCCCGGGGTTCCAGGAAGGCCGAAGCTTTCTTT; CDR3: CASTPRGSRKAEAFF
size: once; J: TRBJ2-7; V: TRBV7-2; D: TRBD1; DNA: TGTGCCAGCAGCTTTACCGGACAGGGGGGAGACGAGCAGTACTTC; CDR3: CASSFTGQGGDEQYF
size: -; J: TRBJ2-7; V: TRBV19; D: TRBD1; DNA: TGTGCCAGTAGTTCGACAGGGCCACCCTACGAGCAGTACTTC; CDR3: CASSSTGPPYEQYF
size: -; J: TRBJ1-6; V: TRBV28; D: -; DNA: TGTGCCAGCAGTTTATCGAGGTTTGGACGGGGGAATTCACCCCTCCACTTT; CDR3: CASSLSRFGRGNSPLHF
size: once; J: TRBJ2-7; V: TRBV7-2; D: TRBD2; DNA: TGTGCCAGCAGCTTAGGGCTAGCGGGAGACGTCGGGCAGTACTTC; CDR3: CASSLGLAGDVGQYF
size: -; J: TRBJ1-2; V: TRBV28; D: TRBD1; DNA: TGTGCCAGCTACTCAGGACAGGGCCTTGATGGCTACACCTTC; CDR3: CASYSGQGLDGYTF
size: -; J: TRBJ2-5; V: TRBV28; D: TRBD2; DNA: TGTGCCAGCAGTTTTCAGAAATTAGCGGGGGCGAGGGAGACCCAGTACTTC; CDR3: CASSFQKLAGARETQYF
size: -; J: TRBJ1-6; V: TRBV5-1; D: TRBD1; DNA: TGCGCCAGCAGCTCCCCGGGGACAGCCAATTCACCCCTCCACTTT; CDR3: CASSSPGTANSPLHF
size: -; J: TRBJ1-2; V: TRBV4-1; D: -; DNA: TGCGCCAGCAGCCAAGGGGCCCTAACCTATGGCTACACCTTC; CDR3: CASSQGALTYGYTF
size: -; J: TRBJ2-3; V: TRBV9; D: TRBD2; DNA: TGTGCCAGCAGCGTAGTGCCTAGCGGGAGTTTCCCAGATACGCAGTATTTT; CDR3: CASSVVPSGSFPDTQYF
size: -; J: TRBJ1-3; V: TRBV15; D: TRBD1; DNA: TGTGCCACCAGCAGAGATCTCGGGGACAGGGGGACAAACACCATATATTTT; CDR3: CATSRDLGDRGTNTIYF
size: once; J: TRBJ2-7; V: TRBV6-2/TRBV6-3; D: -; DNA: TGTGCCAGCAGTTACCCGGTCCCGGGGTCCTACGAGCAGTACTTC; CDR3: CASSYPVPGSYEQYF
size: -; J: TRBJ1-4; V: TRBV10-2; D: TRBD1; DNA: TGCGCCAGTCGGACAGGGGGCGAAAAACTGTTTTTT; CDR3: CASRTGGEKLFF
size: few; J: TRBJ2-7; V: TRBV10-3; D: TRBD2; DNA: TGTGCCATCAGTGAGTCCCCCGGACTAGCGGGAGGGCCGGGGTACTTC; CDR3: CAISESPGLAGGPGYF
size: few; J: TRBJ2-3; V: TRBV6-5; D: -; DNA: TGTGCCGCAGCCCTTACTAGCTTTCTTGGAGATACGCAGTATTTT; CDR3: CAAALTSFLGDTQYF
size: -; J: TRBJ1-2; V: TRBV3-1/TRBV3-2; D: -; DNA: TGTGCCAGCAGCCAAGACGTCGGACAAAGCCGTGGCTACACCTTC; CDR3: CASSQDVGQSRGYTF
size: once; J: TRBJ2-3; V: TRBV24-1; D: TRBD1; DNA: TGTGCCACCAGTGGGACAGGGGGTACAGATACGCAGTATTTT; CDR3: CATSGTGGTDTQYF
size: -; J: TRBJ2-7; V: TRBV28; D: -; DNA: TGTGCCAGCAGTTATGGGGACACCGCCTACGAGCAGTACTTC; CDR3: CASSYGDTAYEQYF
size: -; J: TRBJ2-7; V: TRBV6-5; D: -; DNA: TGTGCCAGCCGCAGCTCCTACGAGCAGTACTTC; CDR3: CASRSSYEQYF